This T cell receptor beta chain was profiled in a study of early T cells in non-severe SARS-CoV-2 infection. This clonotype appeared many times. No antigen is known for it. Germline CDR1 reads KGHSH; CDR2 reads LQKENI. V shed 0 bases and J 1 base; nucleotides not matched to a gene: 7. The CDR3 runs to 18 residues. Study results and limitations: Anti-spike CD8 specificities were favored by VDJdb matching, whose results missed private and CD4 specificities.

The protocol attached unique molecular identifiers to individual cDNA molecules. TCRdb called the 5' RACE reads again in MiXCR, with one record for every CDR3 protein. The sample shows some 80,000 distinct CDR3 sequences, about an eighth of them seen only once. This sequence originates from an adult who was a healthcare worker with PCR-confirmed SARS-CoV-2 infection or an uninfected control (not recorded which). The sequencing input was whole blood. The chain combines TRBV18 with TRBJ2-3; 10 nucleotides line up with TRBD2. The chain's CDR3 is CASSPPDASGGGTDTQYF. The CDR3, as DNA: TGTGCCAGCTCACCACCGGATGCTAGCGGGGGAGGCACAGATACGCAGTATTTT.